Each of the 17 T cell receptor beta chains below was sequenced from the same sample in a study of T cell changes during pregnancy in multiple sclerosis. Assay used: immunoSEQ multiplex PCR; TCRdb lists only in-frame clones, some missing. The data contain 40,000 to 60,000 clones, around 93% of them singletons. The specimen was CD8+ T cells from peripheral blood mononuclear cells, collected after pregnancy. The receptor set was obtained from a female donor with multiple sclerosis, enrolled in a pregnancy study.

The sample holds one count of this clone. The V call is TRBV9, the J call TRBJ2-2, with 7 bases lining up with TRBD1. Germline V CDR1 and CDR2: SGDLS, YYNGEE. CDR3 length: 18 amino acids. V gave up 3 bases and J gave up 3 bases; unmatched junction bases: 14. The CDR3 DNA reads TGTGCCAGCAGCGGGTTCCTCATCGGGACAGATCACACCGGGGAGCTGTTTTTT. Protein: CASSGFLIGTDHTGELFF.

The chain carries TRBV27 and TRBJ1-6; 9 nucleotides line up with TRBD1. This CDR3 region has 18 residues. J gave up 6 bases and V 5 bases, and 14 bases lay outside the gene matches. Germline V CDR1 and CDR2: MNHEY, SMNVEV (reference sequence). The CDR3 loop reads CASSGPGQGLVRNSPLHF. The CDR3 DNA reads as TGTGCCAGCAGTGGGCCGGGACAGGGTCTGGTTCGTAATTCACCCCTCCACTTT.

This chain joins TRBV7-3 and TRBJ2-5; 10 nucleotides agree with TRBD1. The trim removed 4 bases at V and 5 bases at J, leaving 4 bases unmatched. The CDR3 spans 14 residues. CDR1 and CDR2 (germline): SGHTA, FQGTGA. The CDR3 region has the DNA TGTGCCAGCAGCTCGACAGGGGGCGCCGAGACCCAGTACTTC. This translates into CASSSTGGAETQYF.

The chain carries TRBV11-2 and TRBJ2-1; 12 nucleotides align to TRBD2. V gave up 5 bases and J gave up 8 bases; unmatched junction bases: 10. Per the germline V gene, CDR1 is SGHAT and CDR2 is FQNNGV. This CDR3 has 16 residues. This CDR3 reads CASSPPLAGGHYEQFF. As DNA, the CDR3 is TGTGCCAGCAGCCCCCCGCTAGCGGGGGGGCACTATGAGCAGTTCTTC.

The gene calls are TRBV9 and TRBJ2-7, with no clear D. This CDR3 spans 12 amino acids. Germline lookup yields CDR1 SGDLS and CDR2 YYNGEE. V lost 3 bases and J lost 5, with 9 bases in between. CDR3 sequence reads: CASSAGSDEQYF. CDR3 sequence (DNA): TGTGCCAGCAGCGCCGGGTCGGACGAGCAGTACTTC.

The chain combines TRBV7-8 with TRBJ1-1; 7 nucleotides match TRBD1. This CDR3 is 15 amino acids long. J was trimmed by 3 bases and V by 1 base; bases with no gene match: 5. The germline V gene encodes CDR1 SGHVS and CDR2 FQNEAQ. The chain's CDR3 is CASSLEGTDDTEAFF. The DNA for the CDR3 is TGTGCCAGCAGCTTAGAAGGGACAGATGACACTGAAGCTTTCTTT.

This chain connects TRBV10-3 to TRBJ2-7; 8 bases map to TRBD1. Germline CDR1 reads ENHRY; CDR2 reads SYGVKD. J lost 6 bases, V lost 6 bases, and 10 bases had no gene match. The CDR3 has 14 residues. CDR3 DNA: TGTGCCATCAGGAAGACAGGGGAAGAGGCCGAGCAGTACTTC. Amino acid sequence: CAIRKTGEEAEQYF.

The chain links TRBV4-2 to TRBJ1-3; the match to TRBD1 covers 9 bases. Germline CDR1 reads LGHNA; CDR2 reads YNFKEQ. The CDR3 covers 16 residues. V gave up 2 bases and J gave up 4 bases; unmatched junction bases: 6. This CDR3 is CASSQRDREGGNTIYF. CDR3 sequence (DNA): TGTGCCAGCAGCCAAAGGGACAGGGAAGGAGGAAACACCATATATTTT.

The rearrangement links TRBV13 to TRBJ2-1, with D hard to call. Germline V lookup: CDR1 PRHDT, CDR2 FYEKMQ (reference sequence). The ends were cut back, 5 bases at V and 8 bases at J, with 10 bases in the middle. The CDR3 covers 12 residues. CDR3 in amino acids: CASSLVSDEQFF. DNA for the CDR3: TGTGCCAGCAGCCTAGTATCCGATGAGCAGTTCTTC.

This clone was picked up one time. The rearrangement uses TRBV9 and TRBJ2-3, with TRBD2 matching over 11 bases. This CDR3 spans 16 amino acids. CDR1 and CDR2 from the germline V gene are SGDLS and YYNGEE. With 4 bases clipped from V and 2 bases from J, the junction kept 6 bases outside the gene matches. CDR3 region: CASSFRLAGPTDTQYF. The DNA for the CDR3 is TGTGCCAGCAGCTTCCGACTAGCGGGGCCCACAGATACGCAGTATTTT. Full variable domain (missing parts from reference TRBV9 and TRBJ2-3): DSGVTQTPKHLITATGQRVTLRCSPRSGDLSVYWYQQSLDQGLQFLIQYYNGEERAKGNILERFSAQQFPDLHSELNLSSLELGDSALYFCASSFRLAGPTDTQYFGPGTRLTVL.

CDR3 residues: CASITGAGGVADTQYF. The CDR3 DNA reads as TGTGCCAGTATCACGGGGGCGGGAGGGGTTGCAGATACGCAGTATTTT. This chain joins TRBV2 and TRBJ2-3; TRBD2 matches at 9 bases. Looked up from germline, CDR1 is SNHLY and CDR2 is FYNNEI. The CDR3 runs to 16 residues. With 9 bases clipped from V and 4 bases from J, the junction kept 14 bases outside the gene matches.

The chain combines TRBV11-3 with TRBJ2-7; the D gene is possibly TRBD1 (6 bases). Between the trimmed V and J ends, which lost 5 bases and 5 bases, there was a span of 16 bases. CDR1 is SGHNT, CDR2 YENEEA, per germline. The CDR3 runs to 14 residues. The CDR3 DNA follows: TGTGCCAGCAGCAACGACAGGCTGGAGAACGAGCAGTACTTC. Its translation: CASSNDRLENEQYF.

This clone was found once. The CDR3, as DNA: TGCGCCAGCAGCTTGTCACAGGTCACTGAAGCTTTCTTT. Translated, it gives CASSLSQVTEAFF. The J gene is TRBJ1-1, the V gene TRBV5-1, with a weak D call TRBD1 (5 bases). V gave up 1 base and J gave up 4 bases, with 8 bases separating them. Germline CDR1 reads SGHRS; CDR2 reads YFSETQ. This CDR3 is built from 13 residues.

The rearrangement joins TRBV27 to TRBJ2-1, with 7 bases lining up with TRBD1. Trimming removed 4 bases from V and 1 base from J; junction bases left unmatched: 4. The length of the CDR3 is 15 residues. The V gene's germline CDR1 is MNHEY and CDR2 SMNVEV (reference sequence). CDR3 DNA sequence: TGTGCCAGCAGTTCCGACAGGGATTCCTACAATGAGCAGTTCTTC. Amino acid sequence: CASSSDRDSYNEQFF.

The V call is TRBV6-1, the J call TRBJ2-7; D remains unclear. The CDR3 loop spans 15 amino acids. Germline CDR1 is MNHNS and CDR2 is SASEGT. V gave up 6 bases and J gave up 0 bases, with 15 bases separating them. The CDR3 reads CASRVLQAPSYEQYF. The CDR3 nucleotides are TGTGCCAGCAGGGTTTTGCAGGCGCCCTCCTACGAGCAGTACTTC.

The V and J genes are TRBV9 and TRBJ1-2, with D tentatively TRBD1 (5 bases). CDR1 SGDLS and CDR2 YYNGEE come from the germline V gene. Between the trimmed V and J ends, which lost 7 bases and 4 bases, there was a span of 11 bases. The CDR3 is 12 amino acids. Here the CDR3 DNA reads TGTGCCAGCTGGGGGGTGCGCTATGGCTACACCTTC. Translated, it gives CASWGVRYGYTF.

CDR3 nucleotides: TGTGCCAGCAGCTTAGCAGGGTTAAACGGGGGGGGAGGGGACACTGAAGCTTTCTTT. Its protein is CASSLAGLNGGGGDTEAFF. V is TRBV7-9 and J is TRBJ1-1, with D perhaps matching TRBD1 (5 bases). The V and J ends lost 0 bases and 3 bases respectively, with 23 bases between them. The CDR3 spans 19 residues. Looked up from germline, CDR1 is SEHNR and CDR2 is FQNEAQ (reference sequence).